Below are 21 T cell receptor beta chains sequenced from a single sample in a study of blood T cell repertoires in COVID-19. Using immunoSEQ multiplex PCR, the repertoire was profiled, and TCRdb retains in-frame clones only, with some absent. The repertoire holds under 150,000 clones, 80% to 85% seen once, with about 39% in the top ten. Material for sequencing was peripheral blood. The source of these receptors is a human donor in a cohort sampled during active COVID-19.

The DNA for the CDR3 is TGTGCCAGCAGCAGGGAAGGACAGGGGCAGGGTGAAGCTTTCTTT. Protein sequence: CASSREGQGQGEAFF. This chain links TRBV7-6 with TRBJ1-1, with TRBD1 identical over 9 bases. CDR1 and CDR2 from the germline V gene are SGHVS and FNYEAQ. V shed 5 bases, J shed 7 bases, and the junction held 11 bases outside the gene matches. The CDR3 totals 15 residues.

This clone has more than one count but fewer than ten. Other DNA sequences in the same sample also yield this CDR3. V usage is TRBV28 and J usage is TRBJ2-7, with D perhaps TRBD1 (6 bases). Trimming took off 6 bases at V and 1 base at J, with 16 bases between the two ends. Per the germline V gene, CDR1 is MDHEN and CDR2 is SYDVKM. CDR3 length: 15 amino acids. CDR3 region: CASSSPGTSSYEQYF. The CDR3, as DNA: TGTGCCAGCAGCTCCCCCGGGACATCGTCCTACGAGCAGTACTTC.

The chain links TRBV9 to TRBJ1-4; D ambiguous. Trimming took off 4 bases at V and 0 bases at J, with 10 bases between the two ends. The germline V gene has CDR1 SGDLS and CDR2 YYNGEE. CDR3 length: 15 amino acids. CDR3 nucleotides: TGTGCCAGCAGCCTAGGGCTTTCAACTAATGAAAAACTGTTTTTT. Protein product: CASSLGLSTNEKLFF. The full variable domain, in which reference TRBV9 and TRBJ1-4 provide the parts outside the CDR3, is DSGVTQTPKHLITATGQRVTLRCSPRSGDLSVYWYQQSLDQGLQFLIQYYNGEERAKGNILERFSAQQFPDLHSELNLSSLELGDSALYFCASSLGLSTNEKLFFGSGTQLSVL.

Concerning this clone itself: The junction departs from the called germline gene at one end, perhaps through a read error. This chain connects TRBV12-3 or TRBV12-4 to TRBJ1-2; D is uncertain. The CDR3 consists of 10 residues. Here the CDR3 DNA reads TGTGCCAGCAGTTTAGTAGAGGTCGCCTTC. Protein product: CASSLVEVAF.

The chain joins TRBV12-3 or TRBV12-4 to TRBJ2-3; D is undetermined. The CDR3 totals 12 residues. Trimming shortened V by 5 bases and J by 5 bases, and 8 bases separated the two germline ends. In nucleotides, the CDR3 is TGTGCCAGCAGTCGCACCGGAGATACGCAGTATTTT. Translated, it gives CASSRTGDTQYF.

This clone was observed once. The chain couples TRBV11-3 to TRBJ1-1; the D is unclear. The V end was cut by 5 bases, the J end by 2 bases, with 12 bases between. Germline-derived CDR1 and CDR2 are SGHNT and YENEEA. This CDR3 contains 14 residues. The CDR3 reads CASSPTSLNTEAFF. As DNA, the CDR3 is TGTGCCAGCAGCCCGACAAGCCTTAACACTGAAGCTTTCTTT.

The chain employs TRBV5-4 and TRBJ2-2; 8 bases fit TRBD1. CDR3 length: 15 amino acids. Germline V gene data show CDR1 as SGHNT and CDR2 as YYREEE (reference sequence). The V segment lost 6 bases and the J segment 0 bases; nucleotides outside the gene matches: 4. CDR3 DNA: TGTGCCAGCACCCCGGGACAGGCGAACACCGGGGAGCTGTTTTTT. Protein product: CASTPGQANTGELFF.

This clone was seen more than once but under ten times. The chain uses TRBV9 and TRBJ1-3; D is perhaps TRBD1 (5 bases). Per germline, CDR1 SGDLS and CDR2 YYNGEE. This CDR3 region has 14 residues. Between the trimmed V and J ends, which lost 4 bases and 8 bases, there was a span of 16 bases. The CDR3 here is CASSTPGHRDTIYF. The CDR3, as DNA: TGTGCCAGCAGCACCCCCGGACATCGGGACACCATATATTTT.

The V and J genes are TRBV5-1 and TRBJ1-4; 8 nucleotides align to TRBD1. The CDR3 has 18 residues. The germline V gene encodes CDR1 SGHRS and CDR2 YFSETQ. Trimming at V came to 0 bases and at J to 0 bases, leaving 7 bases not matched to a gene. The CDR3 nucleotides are TGCGCCAGCAGCTTGGCCACAGGGGGGTCGGCAACTAATGAAAAACTGTTTTTT. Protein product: CASSLATGGSATNEKLFF.

The CDR3 protein is CASSLRSGASYNEQFF. The DNA for the CDR3 is TGTGCCAGCAGCTTAAGGTCTGGAGCCTCCTACAATGAGCAGTTCTTC. The chain is built from TRBV7-2 and TRBJ2-1; no reliable D call. Germline CDR1 reads SGHTA; CDR2 reads FQGNSA. V was shortened by 2 bases and J by 0 bases, with 11 bases between the two germline ends. This CDR3 has 16 residues.

CDR3 nucleotide sequence: TGCGCCAGCAGCCAAGATCAGGGGGGTTGGGGTGGAAACACCATATATTTT. The encoded protein is CASSQDQGGWGGNTIYF. V gene TRBV4-3 combines with J gene TRBJ1-3; 7 nucleotides align to TRBD1. V shed 0 bases, J shed 3 bases, and the junction held 8 bases outside the gene matches. This CDR3 is 17 amino acids long. From germline, CDR1 is LGHNA and CDR2 YSLEER.

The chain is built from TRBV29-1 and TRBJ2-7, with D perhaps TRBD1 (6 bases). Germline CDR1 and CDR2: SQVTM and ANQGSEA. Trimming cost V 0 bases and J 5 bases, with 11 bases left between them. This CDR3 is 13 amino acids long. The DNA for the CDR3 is TGCAGCGTTGAAGATCTGGGGGCAGACGAGCAGTACTTC. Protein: CSVEDLGADEQYF.

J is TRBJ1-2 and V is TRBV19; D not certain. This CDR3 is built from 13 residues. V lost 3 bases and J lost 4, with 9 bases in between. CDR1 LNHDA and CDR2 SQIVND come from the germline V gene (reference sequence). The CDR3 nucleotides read TGTGCCAGTAGTATTTCAGAAACCTATGGCTACACCTTC. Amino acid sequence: CASSISETYGYTF.

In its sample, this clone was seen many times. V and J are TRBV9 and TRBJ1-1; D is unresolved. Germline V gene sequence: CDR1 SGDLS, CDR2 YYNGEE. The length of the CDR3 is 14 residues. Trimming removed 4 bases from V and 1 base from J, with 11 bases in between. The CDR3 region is CASSLSQWNTEAFF. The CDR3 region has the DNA TGTGCCAGCAGCCTCTCACAGTGGAACACTGAAGCTTTCTTT.

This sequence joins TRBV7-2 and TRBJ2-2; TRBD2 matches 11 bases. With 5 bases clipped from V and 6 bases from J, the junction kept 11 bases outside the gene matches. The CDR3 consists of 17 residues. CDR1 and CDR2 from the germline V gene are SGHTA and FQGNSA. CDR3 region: CASSPAPLAGGPGELFF. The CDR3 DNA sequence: TGTGCCAGCAGCCCCGCGCCATTAGCGGGGGGGCCCGGGGAGCTGTTTTTT. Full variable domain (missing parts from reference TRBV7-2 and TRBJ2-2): GAGVSQSPSNKVTEKGKDVELRCDPISGHTALYWYRQSLGQGLEFLIYFQGNSAPDKSGLPSDRFSAERTGGSVSTLTIQRTQQEDSAVYLCASSPAPLAGGPGELFFGEGSRLTVL.

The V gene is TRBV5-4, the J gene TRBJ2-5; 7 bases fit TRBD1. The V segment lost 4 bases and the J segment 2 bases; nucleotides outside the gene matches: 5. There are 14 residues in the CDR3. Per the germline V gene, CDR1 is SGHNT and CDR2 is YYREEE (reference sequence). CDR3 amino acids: CASSIPGQQETQYF. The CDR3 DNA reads TGTGCCAGCAGCATACCGGGACAGCAAGAGACCCAGTACTTC.

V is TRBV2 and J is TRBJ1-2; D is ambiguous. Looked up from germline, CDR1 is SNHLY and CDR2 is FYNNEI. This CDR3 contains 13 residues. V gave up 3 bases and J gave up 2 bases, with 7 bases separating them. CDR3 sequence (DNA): TGTGCCAGCAGTGACGCGATGAACTATGGCTACACCTTC. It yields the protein CASSDAMNYGYTF.

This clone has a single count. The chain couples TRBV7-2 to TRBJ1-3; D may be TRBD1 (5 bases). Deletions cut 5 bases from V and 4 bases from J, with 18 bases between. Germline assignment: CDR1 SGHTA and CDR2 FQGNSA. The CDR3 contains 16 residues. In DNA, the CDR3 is TGTGCCAGCAGCCCCGCAGGGTCCCTTTCCGGAAACACCATATATTTT. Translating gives CASSPAGSLSGNTIYF. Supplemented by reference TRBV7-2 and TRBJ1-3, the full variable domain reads GAGVSQSPSNKVTEKGKDVELRCDPISGHTALYWYRQSLGQGLEFLIYFQGNSAPDKSGLPSDRFSAERTGGSVSTLTIQRTQQEDSAVYLCASSPAGSLSGNTIYFGEGSWLTVV.

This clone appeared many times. In nucleotides, the CDR3 is TGCGCCAGCAGCCACCTCACGAAGGGGCCTAATGAAAAACTGTTTTTT. Translating it yields CASSHLTKGPNEKLFF. V is TRBV4-1 and J is TRBJ1-4; tentative D call: TRBD1 (5 bases). CDR1 and CDR2 from the germline V gene are MGHRA and YSYEKL. Trimming stripped 3 bases from V and 3 bases from J, with 14 bases between. The CDR3 is 16 residues long.

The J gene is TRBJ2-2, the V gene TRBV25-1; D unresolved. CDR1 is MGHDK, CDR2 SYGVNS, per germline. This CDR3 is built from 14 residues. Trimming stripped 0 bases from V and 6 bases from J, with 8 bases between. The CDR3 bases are TGTGCCAGCAGTGAATATTCCCTTTCCGGGGAGCTGTTTTTT. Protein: CASSEYSLSGELFF.

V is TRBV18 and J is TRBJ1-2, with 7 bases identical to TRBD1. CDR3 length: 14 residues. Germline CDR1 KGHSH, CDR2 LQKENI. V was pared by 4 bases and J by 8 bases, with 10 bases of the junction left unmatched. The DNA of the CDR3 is TGTGCCAGCTCACTAATAGGGGGCCTCAACGGCTACACCTTC. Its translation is CASSLIGGLNGYTF.